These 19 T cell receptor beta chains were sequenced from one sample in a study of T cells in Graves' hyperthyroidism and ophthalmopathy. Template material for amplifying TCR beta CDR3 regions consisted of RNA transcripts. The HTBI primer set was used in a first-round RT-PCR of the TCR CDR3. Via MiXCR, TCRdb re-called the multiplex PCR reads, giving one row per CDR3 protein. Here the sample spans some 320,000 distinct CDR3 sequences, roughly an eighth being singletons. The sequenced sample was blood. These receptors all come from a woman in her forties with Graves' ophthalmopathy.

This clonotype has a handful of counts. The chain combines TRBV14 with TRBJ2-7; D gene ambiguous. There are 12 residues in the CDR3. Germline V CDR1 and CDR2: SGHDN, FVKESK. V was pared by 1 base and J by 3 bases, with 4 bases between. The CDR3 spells CASSQVFYEQYF. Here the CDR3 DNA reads TGTGCCAGCAGCCAAGTTTTCTACGAGCAGTACTTC.

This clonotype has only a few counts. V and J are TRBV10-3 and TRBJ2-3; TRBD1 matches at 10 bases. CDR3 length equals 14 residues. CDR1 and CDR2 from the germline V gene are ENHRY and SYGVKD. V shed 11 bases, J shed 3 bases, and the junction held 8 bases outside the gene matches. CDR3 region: CAARQGARTDTQYF. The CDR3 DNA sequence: TGTGCCGCGCGACAGGGGGCAAGGACAGATACGCAGTATTTT.

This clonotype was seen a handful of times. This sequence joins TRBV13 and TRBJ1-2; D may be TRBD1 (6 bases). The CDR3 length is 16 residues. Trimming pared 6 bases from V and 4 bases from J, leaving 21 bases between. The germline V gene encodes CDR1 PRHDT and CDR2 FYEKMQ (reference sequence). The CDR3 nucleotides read TGTGCCAGCAGACCAGTCAAACAGGGAGGAGGCTATGGCTACACCTTC. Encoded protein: CASRPVKQGGGYGYTF. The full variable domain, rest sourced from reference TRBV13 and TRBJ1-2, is AAGVIQSPRHLIKEKRETATLKCYPIPRHDTVYWYQQGPGQDPQFLISFYEKMQSDKGSIPDRFSAQQFSDYHSELNMSSLELGDSALYFCASRPVKQGGGYGYTFGSGTRLTVV.

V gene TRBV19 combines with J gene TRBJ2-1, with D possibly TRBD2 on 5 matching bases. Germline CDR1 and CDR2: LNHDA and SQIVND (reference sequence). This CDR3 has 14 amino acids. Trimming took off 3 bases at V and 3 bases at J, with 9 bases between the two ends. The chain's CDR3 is CASSITSLYNEQFF. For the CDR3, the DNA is TGTGCCAGTAGTATCACTAGTCTCTACAATGAGCAGTTCTTC.

CDR3 bases: TGTGCCAGTAGTATGCGGCCTAGCGGGGGGGCCCACTACTACGAGCAGTACTTC. This codes for CASSMRPSGGAHYYEQYF. The V call is TRBV19, the J call TRBJ2-7; 12 bases fit TRBD2. Per the germline V gene, CDR1 is LNHDA and CDR2 is SQIVND (reference sequence). Losses at the gene ends were 3 bases for V and 3 bases for J; bases not matched to a gene: 12. The CDR3 covers 18 residues.

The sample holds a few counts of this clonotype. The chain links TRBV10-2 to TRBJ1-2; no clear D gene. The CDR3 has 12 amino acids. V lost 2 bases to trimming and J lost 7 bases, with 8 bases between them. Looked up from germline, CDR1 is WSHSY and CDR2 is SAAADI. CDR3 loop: CASSEIYGGYTF. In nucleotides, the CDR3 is TGCGCCAGCAGTGAGATATACGGTGGCTACACCTTC.

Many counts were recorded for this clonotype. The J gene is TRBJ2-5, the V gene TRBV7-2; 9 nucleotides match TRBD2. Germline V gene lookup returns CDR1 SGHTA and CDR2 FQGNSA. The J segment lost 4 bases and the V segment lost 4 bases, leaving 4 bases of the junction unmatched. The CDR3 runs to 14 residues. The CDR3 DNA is TGTGCCAGCAGCTCCTCGACTAGCGGAGAGACCCAGTACTTC. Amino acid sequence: CASSSSTSGETQYF.

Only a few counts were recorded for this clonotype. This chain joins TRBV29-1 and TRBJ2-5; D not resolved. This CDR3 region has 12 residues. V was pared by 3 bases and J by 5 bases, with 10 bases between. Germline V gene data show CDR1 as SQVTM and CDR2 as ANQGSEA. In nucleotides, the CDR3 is TGCAGCGTTGAGGTCTATAGTGAGACCCAGTACTTC. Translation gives CSVEVYSETQYF.

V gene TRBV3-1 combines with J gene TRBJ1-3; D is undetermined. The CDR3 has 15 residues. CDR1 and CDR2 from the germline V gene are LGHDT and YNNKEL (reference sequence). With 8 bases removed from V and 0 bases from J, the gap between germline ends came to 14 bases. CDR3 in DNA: TGTGCCAGCTCCACCGGGAGATACTCTGGAAACACCATATATTTT. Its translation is CASSTGRYSGNTIYF.

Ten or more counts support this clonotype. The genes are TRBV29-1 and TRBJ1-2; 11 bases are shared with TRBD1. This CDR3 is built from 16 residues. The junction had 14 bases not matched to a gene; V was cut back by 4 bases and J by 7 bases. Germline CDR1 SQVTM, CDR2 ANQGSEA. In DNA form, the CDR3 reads TGCAGCGTTGGAAGGACAGGGGGCGAATTTTCAAGTGGCTACACCTTC. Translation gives CSVGRTGGEFSSGYTF.

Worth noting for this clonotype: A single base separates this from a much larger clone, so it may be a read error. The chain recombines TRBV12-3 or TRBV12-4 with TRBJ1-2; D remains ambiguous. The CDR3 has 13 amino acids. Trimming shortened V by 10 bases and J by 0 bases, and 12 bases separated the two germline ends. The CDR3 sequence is CANKLGANYGYTF. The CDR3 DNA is TGTGCCAACAAATTAGGTGCTAACTATGGCTACACCTTC.

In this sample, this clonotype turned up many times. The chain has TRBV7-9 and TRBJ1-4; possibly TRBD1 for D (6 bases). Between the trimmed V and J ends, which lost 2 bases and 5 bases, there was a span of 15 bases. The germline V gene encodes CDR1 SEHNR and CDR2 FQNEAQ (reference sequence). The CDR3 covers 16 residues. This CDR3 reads CASSLFGQPSNEKLFF. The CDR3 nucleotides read TGTGCCAGCAGCTTATTCGGACAGCCTTCCAATGAAAAACTGTTTTTT. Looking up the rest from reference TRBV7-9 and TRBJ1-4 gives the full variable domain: DTGVSQNPRHKITKRGQNVTFRCDPISEHNRLYWYRQTLGQGPEFLTYFQNEAQLEKSRLLSDRFSAERPKGSFSTLEIQRTEQGDSAMYLCASSLFGQPSNEKLFFGSGTQLSVL.

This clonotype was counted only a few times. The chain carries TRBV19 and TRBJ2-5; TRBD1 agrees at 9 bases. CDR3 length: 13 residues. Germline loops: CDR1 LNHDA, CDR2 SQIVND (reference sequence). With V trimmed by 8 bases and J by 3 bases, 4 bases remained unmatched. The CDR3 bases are TGTGCCAGTGCCGGACAGGGGAAAGAGACCCAGTACTTC. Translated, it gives CASAGQGKETQYF.

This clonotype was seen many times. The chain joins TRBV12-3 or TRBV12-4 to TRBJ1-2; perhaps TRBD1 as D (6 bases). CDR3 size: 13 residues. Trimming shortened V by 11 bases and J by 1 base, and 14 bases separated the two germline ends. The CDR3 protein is CAVHGGHNYGYTF. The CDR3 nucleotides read TGTGCCGTACATGGGGGACATAACTATGGCTACACCTTC.

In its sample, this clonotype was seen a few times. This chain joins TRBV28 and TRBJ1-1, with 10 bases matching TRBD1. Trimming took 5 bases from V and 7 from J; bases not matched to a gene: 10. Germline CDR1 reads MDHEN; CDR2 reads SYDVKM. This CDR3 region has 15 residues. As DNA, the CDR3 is TGTGCCAGCAGTCCTCCCGGGACAGGGGACCATGAAGCTTTCTTT. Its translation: CASSPPGTGDHEAFF.

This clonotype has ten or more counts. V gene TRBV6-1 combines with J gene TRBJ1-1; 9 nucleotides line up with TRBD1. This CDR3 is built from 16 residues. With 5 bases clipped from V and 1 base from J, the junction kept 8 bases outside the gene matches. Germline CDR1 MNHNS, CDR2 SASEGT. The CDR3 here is CASSPRGDRANTEAFF. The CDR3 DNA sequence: TGTGCCAGCAGTCCACGGGGGGACAGGGCGAACACTGAAGCTTTCTTT.

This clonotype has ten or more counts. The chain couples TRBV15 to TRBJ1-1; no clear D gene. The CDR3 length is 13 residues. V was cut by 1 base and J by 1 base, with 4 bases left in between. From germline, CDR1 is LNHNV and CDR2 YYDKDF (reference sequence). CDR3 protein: CATSRGGNTEAFF. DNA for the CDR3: TGTGCCACCAGCAGAGGCGGGAACACTGAAGCTTTCTTT. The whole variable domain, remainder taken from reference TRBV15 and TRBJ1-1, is DAMVIQNPRYQVTQFGKPVTLSCSQTLNHNVMYWYQQKSSQAPKLLFHYYDKDFNNEADTPDNFQSRRPNTSFCFLDIRSPGLGDTAMYLCATSRGGNTEAFFGQGTRLTVV.

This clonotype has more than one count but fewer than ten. The CDR3 protein is CAWNRGAGEKLFF. As DNA, the CDR3 is TGTGCCTGGAACCGGGGGGCAGGTGAAAAACTGTTTTTT. The chain combines TRBV30 with TRBJ1-4; tentative D call: TRBD1 (6 bases). This CDR3 is built from 13 residues. From germline, CDR1 is GTSNPN and CDR2 SVGIG (reference sequence). V was trimmed by 4 bases and J by 7 bases, leaving 13 bases between them.

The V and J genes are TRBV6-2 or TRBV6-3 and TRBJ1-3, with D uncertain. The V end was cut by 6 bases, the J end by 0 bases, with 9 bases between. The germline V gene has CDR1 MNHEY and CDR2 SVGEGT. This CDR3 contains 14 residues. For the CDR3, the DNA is TGTGCCAGCAGCCCCCGGCTCTCTGGAAACACCATATATTTT. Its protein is CASSPRLSGNTIYF.